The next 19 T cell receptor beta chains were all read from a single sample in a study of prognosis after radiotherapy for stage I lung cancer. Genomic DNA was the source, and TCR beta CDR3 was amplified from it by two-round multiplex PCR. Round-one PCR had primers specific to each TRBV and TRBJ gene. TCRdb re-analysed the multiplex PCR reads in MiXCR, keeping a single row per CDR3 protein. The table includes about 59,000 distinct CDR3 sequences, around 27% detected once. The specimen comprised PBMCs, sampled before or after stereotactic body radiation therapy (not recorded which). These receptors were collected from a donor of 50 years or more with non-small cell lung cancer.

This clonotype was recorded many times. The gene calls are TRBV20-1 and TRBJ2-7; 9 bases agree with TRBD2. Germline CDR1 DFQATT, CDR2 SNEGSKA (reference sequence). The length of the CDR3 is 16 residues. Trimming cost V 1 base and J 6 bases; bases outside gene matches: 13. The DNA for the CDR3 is TGCAGTGCTAGAGGAGCAGCGGGGGGCCTGTATAGCGAGCAGTACTTC. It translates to CSARGAAGGLYSEQYF.

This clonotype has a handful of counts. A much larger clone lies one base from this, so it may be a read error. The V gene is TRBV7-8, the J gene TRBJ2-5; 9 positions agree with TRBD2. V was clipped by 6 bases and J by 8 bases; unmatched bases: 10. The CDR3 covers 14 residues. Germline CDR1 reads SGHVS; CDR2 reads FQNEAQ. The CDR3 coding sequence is TGTGCCAGCAGGGTAGCGGGGGACGGAGATACCCAGTACTTC. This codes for CASRVAGDGDTQYF.

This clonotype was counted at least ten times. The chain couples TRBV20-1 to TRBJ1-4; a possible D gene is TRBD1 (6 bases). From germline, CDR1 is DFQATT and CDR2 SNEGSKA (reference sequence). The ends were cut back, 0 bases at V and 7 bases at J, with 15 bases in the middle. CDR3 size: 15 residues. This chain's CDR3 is CSARDGPGHSEKLFF. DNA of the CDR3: TGCAGTGCTAGAGATGGACCGGGACACTCTGAAAAACTGTTTTTT.

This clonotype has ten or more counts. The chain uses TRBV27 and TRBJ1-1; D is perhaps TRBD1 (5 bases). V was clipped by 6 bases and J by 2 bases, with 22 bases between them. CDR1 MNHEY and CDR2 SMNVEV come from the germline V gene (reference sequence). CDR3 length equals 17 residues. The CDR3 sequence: CASRTRQKGIGNTEAFF. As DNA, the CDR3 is TGTGCCAGCAGGACCCGACAGAAAGGGATTGGTAACACTGAAGCTTTCTTT.

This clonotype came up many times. CDR3 in DNA: TGTGCCAGCGCCGACGTAGGGGGAAAGAACTATGGCTACACCTTC. Its protein is CASADVGGKNYGYTF. The chain links TRBV12-3 or TRBV12-4 to TRBJ1-2; D is perhaps TRBD1 (6 bases). The CDR3 has 15 residues. Trimming pared 8 bases from V and 2 bases from J, leaving 18 bases between.

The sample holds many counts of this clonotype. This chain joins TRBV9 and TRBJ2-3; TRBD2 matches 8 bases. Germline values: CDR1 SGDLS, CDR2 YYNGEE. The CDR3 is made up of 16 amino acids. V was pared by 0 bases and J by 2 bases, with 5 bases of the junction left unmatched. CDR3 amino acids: CASSVGDSGDTDTQYF. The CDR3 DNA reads TGTGCCAGCAGCGTAGGGGATAGCGGGGACACAGATACGCAGTATTTT.

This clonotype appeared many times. For the CDR3, the DNA is TGCGCCAGCAGCCCCTCGGCCGGTCAGACTGAAGCTTTCTTT. Amino acids: CASSPSAGQTEAFF. The chain is built from TRBV5-1 and TRBJ1-1; D is unresolved. From germline, CDR1 is SGHRS and CDR2 YFSETQ. CDR3 length equals 14 residues. Trimming removed 4 bases from V and 5 bases from J, with 15 bases in between. The full variable domain, completed using reference TRBV5-1 and TRBJ1-1, is KAGVTQTPRYLIKTRGQQVTLSCSPISGHRSVSWYQQTPGQGLQFLFEYFSETQRNKGNFPGRFSGRQFSNSRSEMNVSTLELGDSALYLCASSPSAGQTEAFFGQGTRLTVV.

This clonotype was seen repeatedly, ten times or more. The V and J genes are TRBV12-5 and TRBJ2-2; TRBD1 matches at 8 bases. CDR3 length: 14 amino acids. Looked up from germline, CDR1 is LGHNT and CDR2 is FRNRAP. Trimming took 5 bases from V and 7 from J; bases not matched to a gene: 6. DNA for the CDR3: TGTGCTAGTGGTCAGGGGGCCCTCGGCGGGGAGCTGTTTTTT. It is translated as CASGQGALGGELFF.

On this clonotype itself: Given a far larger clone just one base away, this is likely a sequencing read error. The DNA for the CDR3 is TGTGCCAGCAGGGAGACAGGGGATCAGCCCCAGCATTTT. Translation gives CASRETGDQPQHF. The chain employs TRBV6-2 or TRBV6-3 and TRBJ1-5; 8 bases fit TRBD1. The CDR3 has 13 amino acids. The junction had 3 bases not matched to a gene; V was cut back by 6 bases and J by 5 bases. Germline CDR1 and CDR2: MNHEY and SVGEGT.

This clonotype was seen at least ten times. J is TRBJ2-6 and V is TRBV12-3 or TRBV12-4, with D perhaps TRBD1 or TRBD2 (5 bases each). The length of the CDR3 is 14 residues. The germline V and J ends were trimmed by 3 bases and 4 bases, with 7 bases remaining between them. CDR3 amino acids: CASSFGAGANVLTF. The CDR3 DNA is TGTGCCAGCAGTTTCGGGGCGGGGGCCAACGTCCTGACTTTC.

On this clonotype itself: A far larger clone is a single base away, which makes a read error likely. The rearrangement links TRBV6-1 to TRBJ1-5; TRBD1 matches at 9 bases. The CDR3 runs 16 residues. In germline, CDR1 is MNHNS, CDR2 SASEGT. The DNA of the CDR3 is TGTACCAGCAGTTCTCCGGGACAGGGAGGTGTGGGGCCCCAGCATTTT. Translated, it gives CTSSSPGQGGVGPQHF.

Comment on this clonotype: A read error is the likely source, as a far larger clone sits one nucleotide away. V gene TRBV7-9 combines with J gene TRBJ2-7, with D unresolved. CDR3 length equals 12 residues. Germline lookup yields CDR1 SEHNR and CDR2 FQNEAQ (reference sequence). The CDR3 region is CASILDRDEQYF. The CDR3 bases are TGTGCCAGCATCTTAGACCGCGACGAGCAGTACTTC.

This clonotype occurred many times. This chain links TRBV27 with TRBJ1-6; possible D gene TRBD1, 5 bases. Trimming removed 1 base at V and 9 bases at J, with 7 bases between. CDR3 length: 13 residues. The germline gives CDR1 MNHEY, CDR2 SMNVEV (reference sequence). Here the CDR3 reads CASSLYRGSPLHF. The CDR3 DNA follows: TGTGCCAGCAGTTTATATAGGGGTTCACCCCTCCACTTT.

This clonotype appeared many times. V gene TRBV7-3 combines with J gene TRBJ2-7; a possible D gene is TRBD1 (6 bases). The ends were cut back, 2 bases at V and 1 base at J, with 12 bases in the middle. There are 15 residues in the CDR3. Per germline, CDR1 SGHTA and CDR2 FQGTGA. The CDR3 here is CASSLASGQSYEQYF. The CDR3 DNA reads TGTGCCAGCAGCTTAGCATCCGGACAGTCCTACGAGCAGTACTTC.

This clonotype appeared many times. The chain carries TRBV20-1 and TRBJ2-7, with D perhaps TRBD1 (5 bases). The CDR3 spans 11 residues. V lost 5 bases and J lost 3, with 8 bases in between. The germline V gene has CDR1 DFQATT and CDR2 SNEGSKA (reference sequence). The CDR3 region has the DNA TGCAGTGCTCCAGGGATCTACGAGCAGTACTTC. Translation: CSAPGIYEQYF.

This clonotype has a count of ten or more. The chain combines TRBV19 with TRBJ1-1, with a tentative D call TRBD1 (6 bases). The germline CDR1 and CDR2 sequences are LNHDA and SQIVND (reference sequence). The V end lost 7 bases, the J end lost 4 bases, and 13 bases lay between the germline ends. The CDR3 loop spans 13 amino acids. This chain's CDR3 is CASMEGVGTEAFF. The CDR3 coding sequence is TGTGCCAGTATGGAGGGGGTCGGCACTGAAGCTTTCTTT.

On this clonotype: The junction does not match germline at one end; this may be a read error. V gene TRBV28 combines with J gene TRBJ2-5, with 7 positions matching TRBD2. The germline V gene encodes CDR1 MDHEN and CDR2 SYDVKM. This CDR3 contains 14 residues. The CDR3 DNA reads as TGCGCCAGCGGGGAAGGACAACTTGTGAAGACCCAGTACTTC. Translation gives CASGEGQLVKTQYF. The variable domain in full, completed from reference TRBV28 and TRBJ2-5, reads DVKVTQSSRYLVKRTGEKVFLECVQDMDHENMFWYRQDPGLGLRLIYFSYDVKMKEKGDIPEGYSVSREKKERFSLILESASTNQTSMYLCASGEGQLVKTQYFGPGTRLLVL.

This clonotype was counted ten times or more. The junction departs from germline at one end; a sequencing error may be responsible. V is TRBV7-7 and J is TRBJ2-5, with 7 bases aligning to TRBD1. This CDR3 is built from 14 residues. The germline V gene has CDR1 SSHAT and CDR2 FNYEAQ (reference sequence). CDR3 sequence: CASSKDRAGETQYF. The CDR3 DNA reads TGTGCTAGCAGCAAAGACAGGGCCGGGGAGACCCAGTACTTC.

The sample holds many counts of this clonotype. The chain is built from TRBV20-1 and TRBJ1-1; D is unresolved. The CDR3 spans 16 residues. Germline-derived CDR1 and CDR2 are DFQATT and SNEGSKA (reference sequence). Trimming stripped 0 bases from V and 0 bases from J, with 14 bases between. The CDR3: CSARDRPPIMNTEAFF. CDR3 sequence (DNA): TGCAGTGCTAGAGATCGTCCGCCAATTATGAACACTGAAGCTTTCTTT.